The present T cell receptor (beta chain) was sequenced within a study of cytomegalovirus exposure and HLA in healthy donors. Produced via immunoSEQ multiplex PCR; TCRdb's table is partial and in-frame only. The sample has 220,000 or so clones, around 86% seen once. The germline V gene encodes CDR1 SGDLS and CDR2 YYNGEE. J lost 2 bases, V lost 0 bases, and 5 bases had no gene match. The CDR3 covers 15 residues. Sequences were obtained from PBMCs. This clonotype originated in a woman aged 18-35 years in good health and CMV-seropositive. V and J are TRBV9 and TRBJ2-7, with TRBD1 matching 7 bases. This CDR3 is CASSVDGTATYEQYF. In nucleotides, the CDR3 is TGTGCCAGCAGCGTAGATGGGACAGCCACCTACGAGCAGTACTTC.